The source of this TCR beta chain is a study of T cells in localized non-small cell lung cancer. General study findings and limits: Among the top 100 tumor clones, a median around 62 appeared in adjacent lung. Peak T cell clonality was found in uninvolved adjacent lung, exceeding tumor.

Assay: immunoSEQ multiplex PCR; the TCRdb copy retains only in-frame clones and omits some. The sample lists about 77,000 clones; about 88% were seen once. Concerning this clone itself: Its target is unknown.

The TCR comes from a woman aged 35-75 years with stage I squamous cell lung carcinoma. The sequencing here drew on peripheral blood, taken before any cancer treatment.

Written as DNA, the CDR3 is TGTGCCACCAGCAGCCTTAGGACAGGGAGAGGGGCTGAAGCTTTCTTT. It is translated as CATSSLRTGRGAEAFF. The V gene is TRBV15, the J gene TRBJ1-1; 8 nucleotides line up with TRBD1. The CDR3 loop spans 16 amino acids. CDR1 LNHNV and CDR2 YYDKDF come from the germline V gene (reference sequence). Unmatched junction bases numbered 12, after V lost 3 bases and J lost 6 bases. The complete variable domain, with remaining parts taken from reference TRBV15 and TRBJ1-1, reads DAMVIQNPRYQVTQFGKPVTLSCSQTLNHNVMYWYQQKSSQAPKLLFHYYDKDFNNEADTPDNFQSRRPNTSFCFLDIRSPGLGDTAMYLCATSSLRTGRGAEAFFGQGTRLTVV.